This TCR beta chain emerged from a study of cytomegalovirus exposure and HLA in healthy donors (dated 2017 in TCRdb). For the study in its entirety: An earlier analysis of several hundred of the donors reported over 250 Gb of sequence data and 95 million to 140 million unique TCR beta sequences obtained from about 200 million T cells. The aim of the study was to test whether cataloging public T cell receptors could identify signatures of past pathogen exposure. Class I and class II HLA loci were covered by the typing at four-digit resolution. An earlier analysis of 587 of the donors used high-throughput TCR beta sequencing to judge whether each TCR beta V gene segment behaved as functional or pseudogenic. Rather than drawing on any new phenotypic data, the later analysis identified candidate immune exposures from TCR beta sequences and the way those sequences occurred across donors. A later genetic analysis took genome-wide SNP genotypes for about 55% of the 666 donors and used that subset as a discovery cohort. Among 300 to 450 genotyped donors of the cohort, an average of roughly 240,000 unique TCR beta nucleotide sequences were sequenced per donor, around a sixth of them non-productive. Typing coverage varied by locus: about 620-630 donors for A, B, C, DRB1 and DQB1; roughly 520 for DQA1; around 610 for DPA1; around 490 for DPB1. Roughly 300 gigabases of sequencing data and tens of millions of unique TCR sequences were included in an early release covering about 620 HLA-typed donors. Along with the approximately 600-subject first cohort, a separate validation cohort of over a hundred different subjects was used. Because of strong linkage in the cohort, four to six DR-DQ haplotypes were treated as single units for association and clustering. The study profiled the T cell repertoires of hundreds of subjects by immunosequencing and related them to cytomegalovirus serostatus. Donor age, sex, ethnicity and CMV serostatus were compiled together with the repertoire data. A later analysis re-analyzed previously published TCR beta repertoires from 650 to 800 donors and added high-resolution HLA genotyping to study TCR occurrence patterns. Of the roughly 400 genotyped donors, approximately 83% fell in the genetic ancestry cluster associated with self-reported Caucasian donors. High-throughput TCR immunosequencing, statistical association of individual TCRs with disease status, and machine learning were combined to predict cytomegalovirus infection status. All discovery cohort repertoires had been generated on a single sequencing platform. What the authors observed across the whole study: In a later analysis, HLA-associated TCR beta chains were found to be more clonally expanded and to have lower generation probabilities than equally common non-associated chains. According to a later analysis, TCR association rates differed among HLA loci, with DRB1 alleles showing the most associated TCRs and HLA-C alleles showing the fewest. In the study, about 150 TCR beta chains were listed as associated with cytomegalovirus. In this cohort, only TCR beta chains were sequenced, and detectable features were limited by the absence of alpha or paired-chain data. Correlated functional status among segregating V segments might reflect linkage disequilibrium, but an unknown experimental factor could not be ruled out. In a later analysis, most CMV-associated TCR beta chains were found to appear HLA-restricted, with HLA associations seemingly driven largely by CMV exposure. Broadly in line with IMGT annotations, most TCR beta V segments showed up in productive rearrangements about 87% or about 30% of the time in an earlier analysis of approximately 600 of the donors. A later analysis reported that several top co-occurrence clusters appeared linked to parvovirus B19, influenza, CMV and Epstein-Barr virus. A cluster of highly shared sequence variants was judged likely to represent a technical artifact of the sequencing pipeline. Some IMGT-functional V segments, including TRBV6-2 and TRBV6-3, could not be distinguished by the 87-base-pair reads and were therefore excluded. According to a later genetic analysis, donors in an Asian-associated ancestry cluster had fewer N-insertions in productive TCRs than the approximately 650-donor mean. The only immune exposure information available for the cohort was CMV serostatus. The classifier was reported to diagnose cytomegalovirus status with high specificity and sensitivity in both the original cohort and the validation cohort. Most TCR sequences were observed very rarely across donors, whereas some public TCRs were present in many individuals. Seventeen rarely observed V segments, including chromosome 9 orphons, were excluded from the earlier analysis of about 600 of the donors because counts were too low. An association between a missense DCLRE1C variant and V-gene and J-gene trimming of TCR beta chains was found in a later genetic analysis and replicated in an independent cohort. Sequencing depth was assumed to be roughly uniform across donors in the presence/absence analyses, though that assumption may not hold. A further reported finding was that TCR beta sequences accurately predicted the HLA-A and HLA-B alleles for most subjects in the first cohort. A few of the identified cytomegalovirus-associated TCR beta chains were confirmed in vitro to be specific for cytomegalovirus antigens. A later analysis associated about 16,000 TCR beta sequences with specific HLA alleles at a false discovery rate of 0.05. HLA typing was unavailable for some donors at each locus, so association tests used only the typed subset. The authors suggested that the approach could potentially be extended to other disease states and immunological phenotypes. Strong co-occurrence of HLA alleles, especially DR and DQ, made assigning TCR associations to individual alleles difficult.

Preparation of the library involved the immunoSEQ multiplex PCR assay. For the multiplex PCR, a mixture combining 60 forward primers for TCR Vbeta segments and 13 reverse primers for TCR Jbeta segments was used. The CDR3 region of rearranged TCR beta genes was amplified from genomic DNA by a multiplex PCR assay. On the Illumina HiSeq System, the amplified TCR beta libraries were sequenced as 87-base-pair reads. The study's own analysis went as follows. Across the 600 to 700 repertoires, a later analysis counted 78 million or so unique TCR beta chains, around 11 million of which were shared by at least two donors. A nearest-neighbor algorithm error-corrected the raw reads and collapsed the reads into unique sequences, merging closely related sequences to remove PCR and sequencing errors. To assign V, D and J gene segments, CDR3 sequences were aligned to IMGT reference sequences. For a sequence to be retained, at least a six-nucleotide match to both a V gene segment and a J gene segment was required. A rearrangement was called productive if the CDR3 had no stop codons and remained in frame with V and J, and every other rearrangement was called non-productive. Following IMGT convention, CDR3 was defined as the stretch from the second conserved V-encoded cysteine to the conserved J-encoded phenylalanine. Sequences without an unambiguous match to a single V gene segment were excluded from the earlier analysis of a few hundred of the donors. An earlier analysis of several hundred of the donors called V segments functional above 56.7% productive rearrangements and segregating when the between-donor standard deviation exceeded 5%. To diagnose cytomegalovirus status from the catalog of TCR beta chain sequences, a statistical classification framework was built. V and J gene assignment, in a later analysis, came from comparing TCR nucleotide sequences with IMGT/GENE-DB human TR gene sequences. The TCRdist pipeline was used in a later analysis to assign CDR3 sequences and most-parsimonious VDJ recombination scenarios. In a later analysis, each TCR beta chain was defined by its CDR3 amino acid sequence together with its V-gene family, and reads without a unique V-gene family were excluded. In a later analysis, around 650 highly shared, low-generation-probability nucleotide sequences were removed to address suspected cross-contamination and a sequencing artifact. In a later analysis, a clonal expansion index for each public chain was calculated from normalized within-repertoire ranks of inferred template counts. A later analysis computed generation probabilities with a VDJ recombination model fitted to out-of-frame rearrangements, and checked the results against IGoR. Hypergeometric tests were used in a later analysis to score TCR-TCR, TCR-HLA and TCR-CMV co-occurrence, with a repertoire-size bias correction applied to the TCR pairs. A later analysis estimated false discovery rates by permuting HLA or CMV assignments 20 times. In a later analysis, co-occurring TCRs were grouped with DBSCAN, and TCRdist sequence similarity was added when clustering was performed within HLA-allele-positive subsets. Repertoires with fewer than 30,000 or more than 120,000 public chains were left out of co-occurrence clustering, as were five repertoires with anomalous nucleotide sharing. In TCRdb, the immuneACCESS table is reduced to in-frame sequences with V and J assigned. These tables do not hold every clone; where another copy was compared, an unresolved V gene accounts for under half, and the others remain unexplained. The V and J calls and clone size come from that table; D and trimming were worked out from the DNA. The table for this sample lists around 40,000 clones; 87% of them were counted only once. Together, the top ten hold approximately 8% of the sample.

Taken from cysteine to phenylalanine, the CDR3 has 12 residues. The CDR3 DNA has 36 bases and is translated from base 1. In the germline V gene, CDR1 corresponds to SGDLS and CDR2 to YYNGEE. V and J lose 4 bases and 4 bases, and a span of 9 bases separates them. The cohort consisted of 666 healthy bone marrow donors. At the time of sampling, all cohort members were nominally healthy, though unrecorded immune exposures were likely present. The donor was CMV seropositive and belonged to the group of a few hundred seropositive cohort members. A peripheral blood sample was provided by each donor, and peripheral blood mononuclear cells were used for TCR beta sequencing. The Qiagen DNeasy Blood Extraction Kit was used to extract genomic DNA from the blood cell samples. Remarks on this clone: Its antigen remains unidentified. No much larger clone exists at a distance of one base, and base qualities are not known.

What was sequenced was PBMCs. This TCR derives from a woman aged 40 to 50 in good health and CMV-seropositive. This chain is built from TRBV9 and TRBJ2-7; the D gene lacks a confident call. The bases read TGTGCCAGCAGCAAAACTGGTTACGAGCAGTACTTC. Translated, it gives CASSKTGYEQYF.